This T cell receptor (beta chain) was sequenced during a study of shared clonotypes between healthy human individuals. For the study at large: Each donor's CD8 memory used one plate, CD8 naive two, each CD4 subset three.

Template for every sorted-subset replicate PCR totaled about 200 ng DNA, about 30,000 T cell genomes. Sequenced by immunoSEQ multiplex PCR; TCRdb stores in-frame clones only, minus some. This sample has 2 million to 2.5 million clones, with roughly 95% found just once. This CDR3 spans 12 amino acids. V shed 9 bases and J 2 bases; nucleotides not matched to a gene: 4. CDR1 LNHDA and CDR2 SQIVND come from the germline V gene (reference sequence). Sequencing was carried out using naive CD4+ T cells sorted from blood. The sample's subset: CD45RA+ positively selected. The sequence was collected from a man younger than 35 in good health. The chain recombines TRBV19 with TRBJ2-7; 7 bases are a match to TRBD1. In nucleotides, the CDR3 is TGTGCCAGCTCCGACAGGGCCTACGAGCAGTACTTC. Its translation: CASSDRAYEQYF. Looking up the rest from reference TRBV19 and TRBJ2-7 gives the full variable domain: DGGITQSPKYLFRKEGQNVTLSCEQNLNHDAMYWYRQDPGQGLRLIYYSQIVNDFQKGDIAEGYSVSREKKESFPLTVTSAQKNPTAFYLCASSDRAYEQYFGPGTRLTVT.